The 26 T cell receptor beta chains reported below all come from one sample, sequenced in a study of blood T cell repertoires in COVID-19. Data came from immunoSEQ multiplex PCR; TCRdb stores just in-frame clones and leaves some out. The repertoire includes 190,000 or so clones, around 80% of them detected once, and around 2.8% sits in the top ten. Source material: peripheral blood. The receptors were sampled from a woman at least 80 years old with active or convalescent COVID-19.

The chain is built from TRBV5-6 and TRBJ2-3; D might be TRBD1 (5 bases). Trimming removed 1 base at V and 0 bases at J, with 9 bases between. The CDR3 runs to 15 residues. CDR1 and CDR2 from the germline V gene are SGHDT and YYEEEE. CDR3 residues: CASSLLGASTDTQYF. DNA for the CDR3: TGTGCCAGCAGCTTGTTAGGGGCTAGCACAGATACGCAGTATTTT.

The chain couples TRBV24-1 to TRBJ1-3; 7 bases fit TRBD1. Looked up from germline, CDR1 is KGHDR and CDR2 is SFDVKD. The CDR3 loop spans 16 amino acids. Trimming cost V 4 bases and J 2 bases; bases outside gene matches: 7. CDR3 amino acids: CATSEAGTAAGNTIYF. The CDR3 DNA reads TGTGCCACCAGTGAGGCCGGGACAGCAGCTGGAAACACCATATATTTT.

Many counts were recorded for this clone. The V gene is TRBV9, the J gene TRBJ2-7; 7 positions agree with TRBD2. The germline V gene has CDR1 SGDLS and CDR2 YYNGEE. The CDR3 sequence is 12 residues long. The junction had 2 bases not matched to a gene; V was cut back by 3 bases and J by 5 bases. The CDR3 coding sequence is TGTGCCAGCAGCGAGACTAGCCACGAGCAGTACTTC. Its translation is CASSETSHEQYF.

This chain links TRBV7-8 with TRBJ1-2; D gene unclear. CDR3 size: 15 residues. V lost 3 bases and J lost 8, with 19 bases in between. The germline CDR1 and CDR2 sequences are SGHVS and FQNEAQ. The CDR3 loop reads CASSFILRKGGGYTF. The CDR3 region has the DNA TGTGCCAGCAGCTTTATTTTGAGGAAGGGAGGGGGCTACACCTTC.

The chain employs TRBV6-5 and TRBJ2-7, with 9 bases lining up with TRBD1. Trimming cost V 0 bases and J 7 bases; bases outside gene matches: 4. Germline lookup yields CDR1 MNHEY and CDR2 SVGAGI. CDR3 length equals 14 residues. The CDR3 reads CASSYSGQGREQYF. The CDR3 DNA reads TGTGCCAGCAGTTACTCCGGACAGGGGAGGGAGCAGTACTTC.

The V and J genes are TRBV5-1 and TRBJ2-7, with 7 positions matching TRBD1. Germline loops: CDR1 SGHRS, CDR2 YFSETQ. The V segment lost 0 bases and the J segment 4 bases; nucleotides outside the gene matches: 7. This CDR3 has 15 amino acids. CDR3 coding DNA: TGCGCCAGCAGCTTGGGCCCGGGACAGACATACGAGCAGTACTTC. Translation: CASSLGPGQTYEQYF.

V is TRBV30 and J is TRBJ1-2; TRBD1 might be the D (6 bases). From germline, CDR1 is GTSNPN and CDR2 SVGIG (reference sequence). The CDR3 runs 14 residues. The ends were cut back, 0 bases at V and 8 bases at J, with 16 bases in the middle. In nucleotides, the CDR3 is TGTGCCTGGAGTGTAACAGGGAAGATGGGGGGCTACACCTTC. Its protein product is CAWSVTGKMGGYTF.

The chain employs TRBV6-5 and TRBJ2-5; possible D gene TRBD1, 5 bases. Germline V CDR1 and CDR2: MNHEY, SVGAGI. V was pared by 5 bases and J by 5 bases, with 15 bases between. The CDR3 has 14 amino acids. CDR3 DNA: TGTGCCAGCAGTCGGAAAGACAGTGTGGAGACCCAGTACTTC. It yields the protein CASSRKDSVETQYF.

The chain joins TRBV2 to TRBJ2-2, with TRBD1 identical over 7 bases. The V gene's germline CDR1 is SNHLY and CDR2 FYNNEI. V trimming: 7 bases; J trimming: 6 bases; junction bases outside the gene matches: 5. The CDR3 is 13 residues long. The CDR3 DNA is TGTGCCAGCAACAGGGGTCAATCCGGGGAGCTGTTTTTT. This codes for CASNRGQSGELFF.

The chain joins TRBV6-2 or TRBV6-3 to TRBJ2-3, with unresolved D. Trimming removed 2 bases at V and 0 bases at J, with 6 bases between. Germline values: CDR1 MNHEY, CDR2 SVGEGT. The CDR3 spans 14 residues. The CDR3 coding sequence is TGTGCCAGCAGTTACATTTCAAGCACAGATACGCAGTATTTT. Its translation: CASSYISSTDTQYF.

V gene TRBV27 combines with J gene TRBJ2-2; perhaps TRBD2 as D (6 bases). Trimming took 0 bases from V and 3 from J, leaving 11 bases between them. The germline gives CDR1 MNHEY, CDR2 SMNVEV (reference sequence). The CDR3 loop spans 16 amino acids. CDR3 sequence (DNA): TGTGCCAGCAGTTTATCGATCAGGGAGGACACCGGGGAGCTGTTTTTT. This sequence encodes CASSLSIREDTGELFF.

The chain has TRBV2 and TRBJ1-1; D is uncertain. From germline, CDR1 is SNHLY and CDR2 FYNNEI. V was pared by 4 bases and J by 3 bases, with 12 bases between. This CDR3 region has 14 residues. DNA for the CDR3: TGTGCCAGCAGTGTGTACGGGTTGGACACTGAAGCTTTCTTT. Its translation: CASSVYGLDTEAFF.

The V gene is TRBV7-9, the J gene TRBJ1-6, with D perhaps matching TRBD1 (5 bases). Trimming shortened V by 0 bases and J by 2 bases, and 5 bases separated the two germline ends. The CDR3 is 15 amino acids. CDR1 and CDR2 (germline): SEHNR, FQNEAQ (reference sequence). CDR3 DNA sequence: TGTGCCAGCAGCTTAGCAGGGGCCTATAATTCACCCCTCCACTTT. Translated, it gives CASSLAGAYNSPLHF.

This chain joins TRBV27 and TRBJ2-6; 9 nucleotides align to TRBD2. Germline V CDR1 and CDR2: MNHEY, SMNVEV (reference sequence). This CDR3 region has 18 residues. V trimming: 5 bases; J trimming: 1 base; junction bases outside the gene matches: 9. CDR3 sequence: CASSLLISGGSGANVLTF. CDR3 in DNA: TGTGCCAGCAGTCTGTTAATTAGCGGGGGTTCTGGGGCCAACGTCCTGACTTTC. Variable domain in full (rest from reference TRBV27 and TRBJ2-6): EAQVTQNPRYLITVTGKKLTVTCSQNMNHEYMSWYRQDPGLGLRQIYYSMNVEVTDKGDVPEGYKVSRKEKRNFPLILESPSPNQTSLYFCASSLLISGGSGANVLTFGAGSRLTVL.

This clone was picked up one time. The gene calls are TRBV11-2 and TRBJ2-1; D might be TRBD1 (6 bases). V was trimmed by 3 bases and J by 2 bases, leaving 14 bases between them. Germline CDR1 reads SGHAT; CDR2 reads FQNNGV. The CDR3 contains 16 residues. CDR3 nucleotides: TGTGCCAGCAGCTTGAGTACAGCAGGGGCCTACAATGAGCAGTTCTTC. Translation: CASSLSTAGAYNEQFF.

This chain uses TRBV4-1 with TRBJ2-7; TRBD1 matches at 9 bases. Per germline, CDR1 MGHRA and CDR2 YSYEKL. This CDR3 contains 14 residues. V gave up 4 bases and J gave up 3 bases; unmatched junction bases: 4. Written as DNA, the CDR3 is TGCGCCAGCAGCCGGGACAGGGACCTCTACGAGCAGTACTTC. Translating gives CASSRDRDLYEQYF.

J is TRBJ1-5 and V is TRBV10-3; possibly TRBD1 for D (5 bases). The CDR3 has 13 amino acids. CDR1 is ENHRY and CDR2 is SYGVKD in the germline V gene. V was shortened by 0 bases and J by 5 bases, with 5 bases between the two germline ends. The CDR3 spells CAISESRDQPQHF. CDR3 in DNA: TGTGCCATCAGTGAGTCCAGGGATCAGCCCCAGCATTTT.

The V call is TRBV18, the J call TRBJ1-2; TRBD1 is a possible D gene (6 bases). This CDR3 comprises 14 residues. Trimming took off 5 bases at V and 8 bases at J, with 18 bases between the two ends. Per the germline V gene, CDR1 is KGHSH and CDR2 is LQKENI. CDR3 residues: CASSDLGTPKGYTF. CDR3 DNA: TGTGCCAGCTCAGACCTCGGGACACCTAAAGGCTACACCTTC.

Only a few counts were recorded for this clone. The rearrangement uses TRBV7-3 and TRBJ2-3; D not resolved. CDR3 length: 13 amino acids. The V gene lost 5 bases and the J gene lost 6 bases, with 12 bases spanning the gap. Germline loops: CDR1 SGHTA, CDR2 FQGTGA. CDR3 nucleotide sequence: TGTGCCAGCAGCCCAAGGAGTTGGGATACGCAGTATTTT. Translation gives CASSPRSWDTQYF.

The chain links TRBV2 to TRBJ2-7, with 9 nucleotides matching TRBD2. Germline values: CDR1 SNHLY, CDR2 FYNNEI. The CDR3 loop spans 12 amino acids. J was trimmed by 4 bases and V by 10 bases; bases with no gene match: 5. The CDR3 DNA is TGTGCCATACGGGGACTAGCTTACGAGCAGTACTTC. Amino acid sequence: CAIRGLAYEQYF.

The V call is TRBV5-1, the J call TRBJ2-5, with a weak D call TRBD1 (5 bases). The CDR3 is 15 residues long. V lost 5 bases and J lost 5, with 19 bases in between. Germline V gene sequence: CDR1 SGHRS, CDR2 YFSETQ. Here the CDR3 reads CASSSNPQGVETQYF. CDR3 in DNA: TGCGCCAGCAGTTCCAACCCGCAGGGTGTTGAGACCCAGTACTTC.

The genes are TRBV28 and TRBJ2-5, with a weak D call TRBD1 (6 bases). Trimming removed 6 bases from V and 5 bases from J, with 16 bases in between. Germline loops: CDR1 MDHEN, CDR2 SYDVKM. The length of the CDR3 is 14 residues. CDR3: CASRDREVSETQYF. DNA for the CDR3: TGTGCCAGCAGGGACAGAGAAGTCAGCGAGACCCAGTACTTC.

This sequence joins TRBV30 and TRBJ2-7; D is unclear. Germline V gives CDR1 GTSNPN, CDR2 SVGIG (reference sequence). The ends were cut back, 4 bases at V and 0 bases at J, with 7 bases in the middle. The length of the CDR3 is 12 residues. The CDR3 sequence: CAWMQSSYEQYF. The CDR3 nucleotides are TGTGCCTGGATGCAGTCCTCCTACGAGCAGTACTTC.

J is TRBJ2-7 and V is TRBV6-5, with 9 bases that match TRBD1. The CDR3 covers 15 residues. Germline V gives CDR1 MNHEY, CDR2 SVGAGI. Trimming removed 5 bases from V and 0 bases from J; junction bases left unmatched: 5. The CDR3 bases are TGTGCCAGCAGTACCACAGGGGGCCCCTCCTACGAGCAGTACTTC. It is translated as CASSTTGGPSYEQYF.

The V and J genes are TRBV21-1 and TRBJ1-1. TRBV21-1 is an annotated pseudogene. The CDR3 sequence is 20 residues long. This CDR3 reads CASSSRDWTPEWVPNTEAFF. In DNA, the CDR3 is TGTGCCAGCAGCTCCCGGGATTGGACCCCCGAGTGGGTACCGAACACTGAAGCTTTCTTT.

The chain uses TRBV5-1 and TRBJ2-3; TRBD2 matches at 13 bases. V lost 4 bases and J lost 0; bases outside the gene matches: 11. Germline loops: CDR1 SGHRS, CDR2 YFSETQ. CDR3 length equals 19 residues. The DNA of the CDR3 is TGCGCCAGCAGCCCGAGGACTAGCGGGGGAATACTTAGCACAGATACGCAGTATTTT. This translates into CASSPRTSGGILSTDTQYF.